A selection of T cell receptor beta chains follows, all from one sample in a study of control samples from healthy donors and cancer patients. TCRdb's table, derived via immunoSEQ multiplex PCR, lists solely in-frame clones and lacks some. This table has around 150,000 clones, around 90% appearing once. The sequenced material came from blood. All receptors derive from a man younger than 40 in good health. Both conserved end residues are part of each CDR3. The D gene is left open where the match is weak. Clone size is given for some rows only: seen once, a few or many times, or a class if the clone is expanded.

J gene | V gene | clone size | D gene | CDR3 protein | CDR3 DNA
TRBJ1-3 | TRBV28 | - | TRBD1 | CASLTGGPGNTIYF | TGTGCCAGTTTAACAGGGGGTCCTGGAAACACCATATATTTT
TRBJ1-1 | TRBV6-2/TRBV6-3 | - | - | CASSSIQVRAEAFF | TGTGCCAGCAGTTCCATACAGGTCCGCGCTGAAGCTTTCTTT
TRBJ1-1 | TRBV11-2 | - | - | CASRFLKRKNTEAFF | TGTGCCAGCAGATTTTTGAAGAGGAAAAACACTGAAGCTTTCTTT
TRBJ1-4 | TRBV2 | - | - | CASGGRGGEKLFF | TGTGCCAGTGGTGGCAGGGGCGGAGAAAAACTGTTTTTT
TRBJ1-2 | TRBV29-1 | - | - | CSVVSGPYGYTF | TGCAGCGTTGTTTCAGGGCCCTATGGCTACACCTTC
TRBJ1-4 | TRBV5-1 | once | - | CASSLAGRQRNEKLFF | TGCGCCAGCAGCTTGGCCGGAAGACAGCGTAATGAAAAACTGTTTTTT
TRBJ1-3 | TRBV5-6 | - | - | CASSLGGPSGNTIYF | TGTGCCAGCAGCCTGGGGGGTCCCTCTGGAAACACCATATATTTT
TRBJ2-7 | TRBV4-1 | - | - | CASSFQGGGSYEQYF | TGCGCCAGCAGCTTTCAAGGGGGGGGCTCCTACGAGCAGTACTTC
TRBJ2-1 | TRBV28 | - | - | CASNHRAAYNEQFF | TGTGCCAGCAATCACAGGGCGGCCTACAATGAGCAGTTCTTC
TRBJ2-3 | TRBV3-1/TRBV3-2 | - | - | CASSQESTGEYF | TGTGCCAGCAGCCAAGAAAGTACAGGCGAGTATTTT
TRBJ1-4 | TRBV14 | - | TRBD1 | CASSQRTGTGEKLFF | TGTGCCAGCAGCCAACGGACAGGGACGGGTGAAAAACTGTTTTTT
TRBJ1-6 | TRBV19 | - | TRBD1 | CASSIIRDRGSNSPLHF | TGTGCCAGTAGCATCATCCGGGACAGGGGATCGAATTCACCCCTCCACTTT
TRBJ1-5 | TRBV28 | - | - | CASSFPPEPQHF | TGTGCCAGCAGTTTCCCCCCCGAACCCCAGCATTTT
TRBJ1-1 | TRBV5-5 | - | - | CASSGGGMNTEAFF | TGTGCCAGCAGTGGAGGGGGGATGAACACTGAAGCTTTCTTT
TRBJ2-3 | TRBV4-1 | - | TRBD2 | CASSLSGKVADTQYF | TGCGCCAGCAGCCTCAGCGGGAAGGTCGCAGATACGCAGTATTTT
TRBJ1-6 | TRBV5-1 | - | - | CASSGKGRPDNSPLHF | TGCGCCAGCAGCGGGAAGGGACGCCCTGATAATTCACCCCTCCACTTT
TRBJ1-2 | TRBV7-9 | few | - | CASSFGTESYGYTF | TGTGCCAGCAGCTTCGGGACGGAAAGCTATGGCTACACCTTC
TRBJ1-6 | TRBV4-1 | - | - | CASSQDFDSAYNSPLHF | TGCGCCAGCAGCCAAGATTTCGACAGCGCCTATAATTCACCCCTCCACTTT
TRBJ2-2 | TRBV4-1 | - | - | CASLRQGNTGELFF | TGCGCCAGCCTGCGTCAGGGGAACACCGGGGAGCTGTTTTTT
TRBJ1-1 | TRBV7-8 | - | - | CASRQGTEAFF | TGTGCCTCTAGGCAGGGTACTGAAGCTTTCTTT
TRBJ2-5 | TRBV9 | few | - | CASSVSPQRQETQYF | TGTGCCAGCAGCGTATCTCCACAGCGACAAGAGACCCAGTACTTC
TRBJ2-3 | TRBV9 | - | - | CASSVSADPPYTQYF | TGTGCCAGCAGCGTAAGTGCCGATCCTCCGTATACGCAGTATTTT
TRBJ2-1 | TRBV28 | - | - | CASSFRTVRNEQFF | TGTGCCAGCAGTTTTCGGACAGTCCGAAATGAGCAGTTCTTC
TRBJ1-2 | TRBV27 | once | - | CASSLDGFGNYGYTF | TGTGCCAGCAGTTTAGACGGTTTCGGCAACTATGGCTACACCTTC
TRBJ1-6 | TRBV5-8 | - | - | CASSLGQFYNSPLHF | TGTGCCAGCAGCTTGGGACAGTTCTATAATTCACCCCTCCACTTT
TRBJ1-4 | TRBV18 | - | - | CASSRASFRTNEKLFF | TGTGCCAGCTCACGGGCCAGCTTCAGGACTAATGAAAAACTGTTTTTT
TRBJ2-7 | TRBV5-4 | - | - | CASSSLGPYEQYF | TGTGCCAGCAGCTCCCTTGGCCCCTACGAGCAGTACTTC
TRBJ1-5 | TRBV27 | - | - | CASSFRGNQPQHF | TGTGCCAGCAGTTTCAGGGGTAATCAGCCCCAGCATTTT
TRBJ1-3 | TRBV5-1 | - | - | CASSPASSGNTIYF | TGCGCCAGCAGCCCGGCGAGCTCTGGAAACACCATATATTTT
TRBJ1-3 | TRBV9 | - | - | CASSEGGSGNTIYF | TGTGCCAGCAGCGAAGGGGGTAGTGGAAACACCATATATTTT
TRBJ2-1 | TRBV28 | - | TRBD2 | CASSFILAEDNEQFF | TGTGCCAGCAGTTTTATCCTAGCGGAAGACAATGAGCAGTTCTTC